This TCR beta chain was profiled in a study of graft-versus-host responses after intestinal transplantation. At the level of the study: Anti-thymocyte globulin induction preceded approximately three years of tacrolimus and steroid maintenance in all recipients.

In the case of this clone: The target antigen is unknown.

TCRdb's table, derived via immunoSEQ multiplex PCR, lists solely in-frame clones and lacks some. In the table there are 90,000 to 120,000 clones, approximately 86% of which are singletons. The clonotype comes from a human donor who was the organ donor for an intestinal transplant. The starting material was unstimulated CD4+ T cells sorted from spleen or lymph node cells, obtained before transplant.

CDR3 loop: CASSPQGRGQYF. The CDR3 DNA reads TGTGCCAGCAGTCCGCAGGGGAGGGGGCAGTATTTT. V usage is TRBV7-2 and J usage is TRBJ2-3, with D tentatively TRBD2 (7 bases). The V end was cut by 6 bases, the J end by 11 bases, with 15 bases between. Germline CDR1 SGHTA, CDR2 FQGNSA. The CDR3 loop spans 12 amino acids.